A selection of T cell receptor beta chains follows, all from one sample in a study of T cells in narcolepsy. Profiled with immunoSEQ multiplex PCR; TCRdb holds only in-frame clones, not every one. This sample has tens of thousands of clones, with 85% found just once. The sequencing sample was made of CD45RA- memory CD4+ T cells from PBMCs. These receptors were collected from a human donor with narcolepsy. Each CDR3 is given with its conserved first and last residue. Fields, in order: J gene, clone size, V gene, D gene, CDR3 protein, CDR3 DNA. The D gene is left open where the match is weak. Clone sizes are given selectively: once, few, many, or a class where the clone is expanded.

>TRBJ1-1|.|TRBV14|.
CASSQAGAAFF
TGTGCCAGCAGCCAAGCTGGGGCAGCTTTCTTT
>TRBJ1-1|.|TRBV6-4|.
CATNVEWYTEAFF
TGTGCCACCAATGTAGAGTGGTACACTGAAGCTTTCTTT
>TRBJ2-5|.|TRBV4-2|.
CASSQTDGGETQYF
TGTGCCAGCAGCCAGACGGACGGAGGAGAGACCCAGTACTTC
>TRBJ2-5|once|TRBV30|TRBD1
CAWSVFGTGGAWETQYF
TGTGCCTGGAGTGTTTTCGGGACAGGGGGCGCCTGGGAGACCCAGTACTTC
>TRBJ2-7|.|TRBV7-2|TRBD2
CASSSGGAGGDEQYF
TGTGCCAGCAGCTCAGGGGGAGCGGGAGGGGACGAGCAGTACTTC
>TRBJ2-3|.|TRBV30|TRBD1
CAWGTGTGGGTDTQYF
TGTGCCTGGGGAACCGGGACAGGGGGCGGCACAGATACGCAGTATTTT
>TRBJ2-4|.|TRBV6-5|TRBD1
CASSYTRQGAVNIQHF
TGTGCCAGCAGTTACACTCGACAGGGGGCGGTGAACATTCAGCACTTC
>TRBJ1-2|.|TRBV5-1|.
CASSPTTGDYGYTF
TGCGCCAGCAGCCCGACGACAGGAGACTATGGCTACACCTTC
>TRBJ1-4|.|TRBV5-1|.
CASSLAMDRTNEKLFF
TGCGCCAGCAGCTTGGCCATGGACAGAACTAATGAAAAACTGTTTTTT
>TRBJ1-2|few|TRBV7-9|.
CASSPSWGDYGYTF
TGTGCCAGCAGCCCCTCTTGGGGGGACTATGGCTACACCTTC
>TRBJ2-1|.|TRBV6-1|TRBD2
CATKRGGVSHNEQFF
TGTGCCACCAAACGGGGGGGGGTGTCCCACAATGAGCAGTTCTTC
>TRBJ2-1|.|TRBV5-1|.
CAGSPHNEQFF
TGCGCCGGCAGCCCTCACAATGAGCAGTTCTTC
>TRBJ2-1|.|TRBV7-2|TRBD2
CASSLEGLAMDEQFF
TGTGCCAGCAGCTTAGAGGGACTAGCGATGGATGAGCAGTTCTTC
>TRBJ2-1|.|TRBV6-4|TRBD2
CASSVSREGEQFF
TGTGCCAGCAGTGTTTCCAGGGAGGGTGAGCAGTTCTTC
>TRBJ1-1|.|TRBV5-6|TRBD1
CASSLERGTGRRYTEAFF
TGTGCCAGCAGCTTGGAGAGGGGGACAGGACGCAGGTATACTGAAGCTTTCTTT
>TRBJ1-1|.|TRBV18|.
CASSPRGGAETEAFF
TGTGCCAGCTCACCACGAGGGGGGGCTGAGACTGAAGCTTTCTTT
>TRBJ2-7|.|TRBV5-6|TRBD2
CASSLAGGPEDEQYF
TGTGCCAGTAGTCTAGCGGGAGGGCCGGAAGACGAGCAGTACTTC
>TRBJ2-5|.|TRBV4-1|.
CASSQDPLGGKETQYF
TGCGCCAGCAGCCAAGACCCACTAGGAGGGAAAGAGACCCAGTACTTC
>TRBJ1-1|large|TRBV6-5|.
CASREGSRTEAFF
TGTGCCAGCAGGGAGGGTAGCCGCACTGAAGCTTTCTTT
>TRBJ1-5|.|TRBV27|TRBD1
CASSRGTGDQPQHF
TGTGCCAGCAGTCGAGGGACAGGGGATCAGCCCCAGCATTTT
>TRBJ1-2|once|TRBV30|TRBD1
CACPDRGADGYTF
TGTGCCTGCCCGGACAGGGGGGCCGATGGCTACACCTTC
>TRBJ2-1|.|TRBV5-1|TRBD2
CASRGGLAGTDEQFF
TGCGCCAGCAGGGGTGGACTAGCGGGAACGGATGAGCAGTTCTTC
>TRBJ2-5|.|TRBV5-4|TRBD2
CASRLAGGPQTQYF
TGTGCCAGCAGGCTAGCGGGAGGGCCACAGACCCAGTACTTC
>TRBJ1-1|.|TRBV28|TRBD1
CASPLPGQGFTEAFF
TGTGCCAGCCCACTCCCGGGACAGGGTTTCACTGAAGCTTTCTTT
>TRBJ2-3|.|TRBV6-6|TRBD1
CASRYISDRGLDTQYF
TGTGCCAGCAGATACATATCGGACAGGGGATTAGATACGCAGTATTTT
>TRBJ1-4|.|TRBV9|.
CASSVFGMANEKLFF
TGTGCCAGCAGCGTATTTGGTATGGCAAATGAAAAACTGTTTTTT
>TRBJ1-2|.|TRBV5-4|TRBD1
CASSSGTDNYGYTF
TGTGCCAGCAGCTCCGGGACAGATAACTATGGCTACACCTTC
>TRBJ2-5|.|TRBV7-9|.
CASSSGLGWAETQYF
TGTGCCAGCAGCTCAGGACTGGGCTGGGCGGAGACCCAGTACTTC
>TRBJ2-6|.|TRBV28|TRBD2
CASQKAGVGISGANVLTF
TGTGCCAGCCAAAAGGCGGGGGTAGGGATCTCTGGGGCCAACGTCCTGACTTTC
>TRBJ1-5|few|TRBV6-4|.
CASSESGFHQPQHF
TGTGCCAGCAGTGAATCAGGGTTCCATCAGCCCCAGCATTTT
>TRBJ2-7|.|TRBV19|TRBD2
CASSIRLGLAGNYEQYF
TGTGCCAGTAGTATCCGTCTGGGACTAGCGGGAAACTACGAGCAGTACTTC
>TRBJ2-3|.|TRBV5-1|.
CASSLDSGGSGTDTQYF
TGCGCCAGCAGCTTGGACTCTGGTGGGAGCGGGACAGATACGCAGTATTTT
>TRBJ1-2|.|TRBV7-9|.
CASSSRQRQGYTF
TGTGCCAGCAGCTCACGACAGCGACAGGGCTACACCTTC
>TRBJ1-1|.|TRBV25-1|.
CASSDHQSGRGQAFF
TGTGCCAGCAGTGACCACCAAAGCGGCAGGGGACAAGCTTTCTTT
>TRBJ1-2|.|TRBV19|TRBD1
CASMYRGTGGSGYTF
TGTGCCAGTATGTACCGGGGGACAGGGGGCTCTGGCTACACCTTC
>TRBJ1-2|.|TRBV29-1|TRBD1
CSVASLRQGVGGYTF
TGCAGCGTAGCTAGTTTGAGACAGGGGGTCGGCGGCTACACCTTC
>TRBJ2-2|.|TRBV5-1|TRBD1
CASSPGGAYAGELFF
TGCGCCAGCAGTCCAGGGGGCGCATATGCCGGGGAGCTGTTTTTT
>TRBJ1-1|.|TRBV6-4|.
CASSVFRAKINTEAFF
TGTGCCAGCAGTGTCTTCAGGGCGAAAATCAACACTGAAGCTTTCTTT
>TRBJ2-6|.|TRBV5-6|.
CASSLVFLSGANVLTF
TGTGCCAGCAGCTTGGTTTTTCTCTCTGGGGCCAACGTCCTGACTTTC
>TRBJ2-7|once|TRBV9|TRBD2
CASSVASGRGEQYF
TGTGCCAGCAGCGTAGCTAGCGGGCGGGGAGAGCAGTACTTC
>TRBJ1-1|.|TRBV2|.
CASSEEELAEAFF
TGTGCCAGCAGTGAGGAGGAGCTAGCTGAAGCTTTCTTT
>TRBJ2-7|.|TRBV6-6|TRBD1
CASRPSLGTGSYEQYF
TGTGCCAGCAGGCCCTCATTGGGGACAGGGTCTTACGAGCAGTACTTC
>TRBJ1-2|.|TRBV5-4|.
CASSLDSHYGYTF
TGTGCCAGCAGCTTGGACAGCCACTATGGCTACACCTTC
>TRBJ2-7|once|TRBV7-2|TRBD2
CASSFLAGEGEQYF
TGTGCCAGCAGCTTTCTAGCGGGGGAAGGGGAGCAGTACTTC
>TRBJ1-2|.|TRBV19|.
CASSIALRQKDYGYTF
TGTGCCAGTAGTATAGCTTTGAGACAGAAAGACTATGGCTACACCTTC
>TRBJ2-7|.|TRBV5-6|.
CASSLANFLSEQYF
TGTGCCAGCAGCTTGGCCAATTTTCTAAGCGAGCAGTACTTC
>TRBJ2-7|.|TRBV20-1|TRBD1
CSAKSDRVWF
TGCAGTGCCAAATCGGACAGGGTCTGGTTC
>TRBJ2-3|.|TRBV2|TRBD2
CASSPWTSGYTQYF
TGTGCCAGCAGCCCCTGGACTAGCGGCTATACGCAGTATTTT
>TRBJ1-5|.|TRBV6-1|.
CASRGTDSLNQPQHF
TGTGCCAGCAGGGGCACGGACAGTCTTAATCAGCCCCAGCATTTT
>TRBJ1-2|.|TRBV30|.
CAWSRRAGWGYTF
TGTGCCTGGAGTCGGAGGGCAGGATGGGGCTACACCTTC
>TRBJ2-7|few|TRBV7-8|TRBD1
CASSVGTGGSYEQYF
TGTGCCAGCAGCGTAGGGACAGGGGGCTCCTACGAGCAGTACTTC
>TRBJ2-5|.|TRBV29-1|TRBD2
CSVSFVGGTETQYF
TGCAGCGTTTCCTTCGTGGGAGGGACAGAGACCCAGTACTTC
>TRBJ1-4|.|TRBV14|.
CASSHGGAHTEKLFF
TGTGCCAGCAGCCATGGGGGGGCCCATACCGAAAAACTGTTTTTT
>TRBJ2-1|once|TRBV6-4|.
CASSDGSSYNEQFF
TGTGCCAGCAGTGACGGGAGCTCCTACAATGAGCAGTTCTTC
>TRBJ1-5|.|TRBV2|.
CASSPLRGWGSNQPQHF
TGTGCCAGCAGCCCCCTTAGAGGGTGGGGTAGCAATCAGCCCCAGCATTTT